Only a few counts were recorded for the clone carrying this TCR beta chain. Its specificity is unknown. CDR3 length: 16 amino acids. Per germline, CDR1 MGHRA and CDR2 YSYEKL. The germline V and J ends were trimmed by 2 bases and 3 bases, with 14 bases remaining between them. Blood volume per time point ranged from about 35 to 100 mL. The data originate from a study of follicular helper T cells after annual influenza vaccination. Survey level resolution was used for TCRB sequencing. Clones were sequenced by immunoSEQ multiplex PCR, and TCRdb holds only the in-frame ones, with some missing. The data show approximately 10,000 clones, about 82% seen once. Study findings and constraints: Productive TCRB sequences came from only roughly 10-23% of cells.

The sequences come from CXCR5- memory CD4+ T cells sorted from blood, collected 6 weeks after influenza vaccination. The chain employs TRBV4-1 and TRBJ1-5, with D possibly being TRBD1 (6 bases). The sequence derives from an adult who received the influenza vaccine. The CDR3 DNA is TGCGCCAGCAGCCAACTAACAGGGTATAACAATCAGCCCCAGCATTTT. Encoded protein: CASSQLTGYNNQPQHF.